This T cell receptor beta chain was sequenced in a study of blood T cell repertoires in COVID-19. For the study at large: Samples came from the United States, Italy and Spain, spanning acute and convalescent COVID-19. Sources were T cells, B-cell-depleted T cells, or PBMCs; the material itself was cDNA or gDNA.

The age range of participants was about 18 to 100 years, with residence in about two dozen US areas. The study recruited exposed participants who had met a COVID-19 case within 2 weeks before entry. There are 15 residues in the CDR3. Germline V gene sequence: CDR1 MNHEY, CDR2 SVGAGI. Between the trimmed V and J ends, which lost 5 bases and 4 bases, there was a span of 17 bases. Sequencing used immunoSEQ multiplex PCR; TCRdb keeps in-frame clones, though not all of them. The sample records some 320,000 clones, about 90% being singletons. Sequencing used PBMCs or T cells enriched from blood (not recorded which). This sequence originates from a woman aged 50 to 60 who had been exposed to COVID-19. The chain uses TRBV6-5 and TRBJ1-2, with D perhaps TRBD1 (6 bases). As DNA, the CDR3 is TGTGCCAGCAGTAGCAGGGGCCTGGTCATCTATGGCTACACCTTC. This codes for CASSSRGLVIYGYTF.